The rows below give T cell receptor beta chains drawn from one sample of a study of Graves' ophthalmopathy and Graves' hyperthyroidism. TCRdb reanalysed the multiplex PCR reads using MiXCR and keeps one entry per CDR3 protein. The sample carries 200,000 to 250,000 distinct CDR3 sequences, under 25% recorded once. The specimen sequenced was peripheral blood. Every receptor here comes from a woman aged 50 to 60 with Graves' ophthalmopathy. Both conserved end residues are part of each CDR3.

j_call v_call cdr3_aa
NA TRBV12-3/TRBV12-4 CASSRTISGSYEQFF
TRBJ2-2 TRBV5-1 CASSFSWAGNTGELFF
TRBJ2-7 TRBV4-1 CASRPNSGTIYEQYF
TRBJ2-5 TRBV6-2/TRBV6-3 CASARLSSVQETQYF
TRBJ2-5 TRBV9 CASSPTQGRETQYF
TRBJ2-7 TRBV7-8 CASSVLGQSYEQYF
TRBJ2-5 TRBV6-5 CASTVTGTGGGETQYF
TRBJ2-1 TRBV6-1 CASSGIGAHNEQFF
TRBJ2-2 TRBV27 CASSFGTGYTGELFF
TRBJ1-5 TRBV12-3/TRBV12-4 CASSKRGNQPQHF
TRBJ1-1 TRBV10-1 CASSVGDRSKKAFF
TRBJ1-5 TRBV6-5 CASSQGGGDQPQHF
TRBJ1-6 TRBV20-1 CSAVTGGVSPLHF
TRBJ2-2 TRBV18 CASSTAEELFF
TRBJ2-5 TRBV2 CASSVSKETQYF
TRBJ2-7 TRBV6-5 CASSYSLGNKYEQYF
TRBJ2-6 TRBV7-2 CASSLAAGPSGANVLTF
TRBJ1-1 TRBV2 CASSRVAGMRVNTEAFF
TRBJ2-7 TRBV6-2/TRBV6-3 CASSKRTSGASYEQYF
TRBJ2-2 TRBV12-3/TRBV12-4 CANGQGTTGELFF
TRBJ1-1 TRBV6-5 CASSYSTGESYTEAFF
TRBJ2-5 TRBV2 CASSEALETQYF
TRBJ2-2 TRBV28 CASEGPGELFF
TRBJ2-5 TRBV7-8 CASSFAETQYF
TRBJ2-7 TRBV6-1 CASIRAGGLGEQYF
TRBJ2-7 TRBV7-2 CASNLVRYEQCF
TRBJ2-5 TRBV12-3/TRBV12-4 CASSWRGETQYF
TRBJ2-5 TRBV7-2 CASSLEVREETQYF
TRBJ2-2 TRBV12-3/TRBV12-4 CASSLNRRGGLAGPGELFF